This TCR beta chain derives from a study of blood T cell repertoires in COVID-19. Overall study: PBMCs, B-cell-depleted T cells, or T cells provided the cDNA or gDNA that made up the material.

This clone was picked up one time. Profiling relied on immunoSEQ multiplex PCR, and the TCRdb table lists in-frame clones only, not all of them. The table shows roughly 410,000 clones, with around nine tenths occurring only once. This CDR3 comprises 16 residues. Trimming left V 4 bases short and J 5 bases short, with 19 bases between. CDR1 SGHRS and CDR2 YFSETQ come from the germline V gene. The V and J genes are TRBV5-1 and TRBJ2-1; perhaps TRBD2 as D (7 bases). The sequence was obtained from a woman aged 40 to 50 with COVID-19, enrolled during active disease. Sample: peripheral blood. The CDR3 is CASSIPLAEGDNEQFF. The CDR3 DNA is TGCGCCAGCAGCATCCCCCTAGCGGAGGGGGACAATGAGCAGTTCTTC. The full variable domain, its missing parts supplied by reference TRBV5-1 and TRBJ2-1, is KAGVTQTPRYLIKTRGQQVTLSCSPISGHRSVSWYQQTPGQGLQFLFEYFSETQRNKGNFPGRFSGRQFSNSRSEMNVSTLELGDSALYLCASSIPLAEGDNEQFFGPGTRLTVL.